The table lists the clone carrying this T cell receptor (beta chain) with many counts. This CDR3 is built from 12 residues. V lost 6 bases to trimming and J lost 6 bases, with 11 bases between them. TCRdb reprocessed the 5' RACE reads via MiXCR and lists one record per CDR3 protein. This repertoire shows some 69,000 distinct CDR3 sequences, 15% to 20% found once; its top ten account for around 5%. This specimen comes from a study of T cells of healthy individuals. The gene calls are TRBV12-3 or TRBV12-4 and TRBJ1-1; unclear D gene. The source of this sequence is a human donor in good health. CDR3: CASRYGYSEAFF. Written as DNA, the CDR3 is TGTGCCAGCAGATACGGTTACTCTGAAGCTTTCTTT.